This T cell receptor beta chain was sequenced for a study of cytomegalovirus exposure and HLA in healthy donors. Whole-study findings and limits: Diagnosis of cytomegalovirus status made by the classifier reportedly showed high specificity and sensitivity.

There are 15 residues in the CDR3. With 1 base removed from V and 4 bases from J, the gap between germline ends came to 11 bases. Germline assignment: CDR1 MGHRA and CDR2 YSYEKL. PCR primers comprised 60 Vbeta and 13 Jbeta primers. The method was immunoSEQ multiplex PCR; TCRdb's version includes in-frame clones alone and lacks a portion of them. The sample contains about 200,000 clones, about 83% of which appear only once. Details on this clone: What it recognizes is unknown.

What was sequenced was PBMCs. The clonotype originates from a girl under 18 in good health and CMV-seronegative. This chain joins TRBV4-1 and TRBJ1-5; D is perhaps TRBD1 (5 bases). In nucleotides, the CDR3 is TGCGCCAGCAGCCAAGTCTGGCAGGGAAATCAGCCCCAGCATTTT. This codes for CASSQVWQGNQPQHF.